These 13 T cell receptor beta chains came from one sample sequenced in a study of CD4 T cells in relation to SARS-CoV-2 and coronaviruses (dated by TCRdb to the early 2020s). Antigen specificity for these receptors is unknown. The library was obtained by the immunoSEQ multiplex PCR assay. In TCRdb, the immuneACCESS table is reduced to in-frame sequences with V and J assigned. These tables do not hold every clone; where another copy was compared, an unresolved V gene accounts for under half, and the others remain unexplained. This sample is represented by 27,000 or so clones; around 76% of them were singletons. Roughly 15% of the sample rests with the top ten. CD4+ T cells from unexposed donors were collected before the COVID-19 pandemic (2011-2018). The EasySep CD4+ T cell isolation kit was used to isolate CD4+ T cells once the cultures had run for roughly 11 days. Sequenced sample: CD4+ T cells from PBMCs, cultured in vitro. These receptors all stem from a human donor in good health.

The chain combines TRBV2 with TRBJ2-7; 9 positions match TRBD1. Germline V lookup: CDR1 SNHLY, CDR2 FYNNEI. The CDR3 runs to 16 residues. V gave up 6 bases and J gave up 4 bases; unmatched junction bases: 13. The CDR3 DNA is TGTGCCAGCAGGAGACGGAAGGGGACAGGGAGTTACGAGCAGTACTTC. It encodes CASRRRKGTGSYEQYF.

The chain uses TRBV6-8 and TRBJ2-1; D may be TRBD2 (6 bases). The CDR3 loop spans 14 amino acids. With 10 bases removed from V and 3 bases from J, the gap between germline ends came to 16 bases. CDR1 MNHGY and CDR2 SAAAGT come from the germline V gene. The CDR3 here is CATDMAGLYNEQFF. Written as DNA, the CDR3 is TGTGCCACCGACATGGCGGGGCTCTACAATGAGCAGTTCTTC.

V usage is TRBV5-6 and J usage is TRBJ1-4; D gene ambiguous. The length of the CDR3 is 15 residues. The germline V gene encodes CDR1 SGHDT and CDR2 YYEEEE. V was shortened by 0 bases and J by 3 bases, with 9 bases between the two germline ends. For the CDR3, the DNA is TGTGCCAGCAGCTTGGCCGGACGGTCTAATGAAAAACTGTTTTTT. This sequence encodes CASSLAGRSNEKLFF.

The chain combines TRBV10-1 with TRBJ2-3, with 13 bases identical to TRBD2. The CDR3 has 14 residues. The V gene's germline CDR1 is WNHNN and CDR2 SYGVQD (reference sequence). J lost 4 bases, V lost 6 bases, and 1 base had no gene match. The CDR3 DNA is TGCGCCAGCAGCGGACTAGCGGGGGCAGATACGCAGTATTTT. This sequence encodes CASSGLAGADTQYF.

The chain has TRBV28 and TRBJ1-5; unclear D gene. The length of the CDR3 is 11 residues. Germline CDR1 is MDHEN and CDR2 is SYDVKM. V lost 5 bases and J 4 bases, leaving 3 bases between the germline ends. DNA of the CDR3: TGTGCCAGCAGTGGGAATCAGCCCCAGCATTTT. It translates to CASSGNQPQHF. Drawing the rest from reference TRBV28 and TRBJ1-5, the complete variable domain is DVKVTQSSRYLVKRTGEKVFLECVQDMDHENMFWYRQDPGLGLRLIYFSYDVKMKEKGDIPEGYSVSREKKERFSLILESASTNQTSMYLCASSGNQPQHFGDGTRLSIL.

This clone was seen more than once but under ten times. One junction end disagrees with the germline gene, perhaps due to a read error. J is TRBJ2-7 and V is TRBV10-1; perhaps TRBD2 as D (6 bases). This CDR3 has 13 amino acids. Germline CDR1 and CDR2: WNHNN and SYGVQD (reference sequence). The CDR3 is CASSESGAGRLNF. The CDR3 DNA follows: TGCGCCAGCAGTGAGTCCGGGGCAGGGAGGTTGAACTTC.

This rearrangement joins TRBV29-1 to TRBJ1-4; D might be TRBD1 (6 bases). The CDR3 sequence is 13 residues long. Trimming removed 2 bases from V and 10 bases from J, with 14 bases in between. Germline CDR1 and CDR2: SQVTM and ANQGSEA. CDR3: CSVESQGTGKLFF. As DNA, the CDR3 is TGCAGCGTTGAATCGCAGGGGACGGGAAAACTGTTTTTT.

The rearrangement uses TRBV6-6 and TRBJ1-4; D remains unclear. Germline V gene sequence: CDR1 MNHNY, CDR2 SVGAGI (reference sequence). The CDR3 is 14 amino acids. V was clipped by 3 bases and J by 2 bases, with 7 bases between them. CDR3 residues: CASSYQETNEKLFF. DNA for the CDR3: TGTGCCAGCAGTTATCAGGAGACTAATGAAAAACTGTTTTTT.

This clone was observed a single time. The CDR3 here is CASGRARNEQFF. The CDR3 DNA reads TGTGCTAGCGGGAGGGCCCGAAATGAGCAGTTCTTC. The V call is TRBV14, the J call TRBJ2-1, with 11 bases that match TRBD2. Germline loops: CDR1 SGHDN, CDR2 FVKESK. This CDR3 is 12 amino acids long.

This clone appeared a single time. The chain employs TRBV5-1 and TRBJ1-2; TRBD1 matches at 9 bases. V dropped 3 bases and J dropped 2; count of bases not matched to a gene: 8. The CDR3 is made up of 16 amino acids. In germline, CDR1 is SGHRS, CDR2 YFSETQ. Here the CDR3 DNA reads TGCGCCAGCAGCTCGGGGGGACAGGGCGGAAACTATGGCTACACCTTC. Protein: CASSSGGQGGNYGYTF.

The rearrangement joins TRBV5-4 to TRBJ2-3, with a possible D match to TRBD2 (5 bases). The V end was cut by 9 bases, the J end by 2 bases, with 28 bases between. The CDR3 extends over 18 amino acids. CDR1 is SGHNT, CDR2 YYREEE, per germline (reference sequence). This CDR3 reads CATPASPHSSPLTDTQYF. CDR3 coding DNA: TGTGCCACCCCAGCTAGCCCCCACTCGAGCCCACTCACAGATACGCAGTATTTT.

CDR3: CASSPQPNTEAFF. DNA for the CDR3: TGTGCCAGCTCACCACAGCCGAACACTGAAGCTTTCTTT. The chain carries TRBV18 and TRBJ1-1; D is unclear. There are 13 residues in the CDR3. Trimming removed 1 base from V and 1 base from J, with 4 bases in between. Germline values: CDR1 KGHSH, CDR2 LQKENI.

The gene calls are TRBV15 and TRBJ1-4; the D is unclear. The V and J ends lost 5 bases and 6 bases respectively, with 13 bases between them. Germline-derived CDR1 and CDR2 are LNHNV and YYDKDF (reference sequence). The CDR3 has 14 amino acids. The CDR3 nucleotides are TGTGCCACCAGCCCCCGGACTGGATATGAAAAACTGTTTTTT. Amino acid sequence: CATSPRTGYEKLFF.